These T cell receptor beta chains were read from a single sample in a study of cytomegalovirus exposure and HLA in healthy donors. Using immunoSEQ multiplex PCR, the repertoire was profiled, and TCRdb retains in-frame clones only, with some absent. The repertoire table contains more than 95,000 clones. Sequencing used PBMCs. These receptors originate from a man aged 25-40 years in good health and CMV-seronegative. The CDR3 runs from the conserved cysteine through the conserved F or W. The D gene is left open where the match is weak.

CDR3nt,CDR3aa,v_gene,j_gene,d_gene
TGCAGCGCCTACCTGGCTTTATGGGACAGCTTGAACACTGAAGCTTTCTTT,CSAYLALWDSLNTEAFF,TRBV29-1,TRBJ1-1,TRBD1
TGTGCCAGCAGTGGCATTTGGGCTTTCTTT,CASSGIWAFF,TRBV28,TRBJ1-1,-
TGTGCCAGCAGCCCGCCGGAGGGGGAGCAGTACTTC,CASSPPEGEQYF,TRBV11-2,TRBJ2-7,-
TGCAGCGGGCGGGGGACAGGGTTTGGCGGGGAGCTGTTTTTT,CSGRGTGFGGELFF,TRBV29-1,TRBJ2-2,TRBD1
TGTGCCAGCAGCCCCCCCGGGACAGACGAAGCTTTCTTT,CASSPPGTDEAFF,TRBV7-9,TRBJ1-1,TRBD1
TGCAGCGTAGGTGGGAGCGGATACGAGCAGTACTTC,CSVGGSGYEQYF,TRBV29-1,TRBJ2-7,-
TGCGCCAGCAGCCAAGATTCGACGGGAGATAACGAGCAGTACTTC,CASSQDSTGDNEQYF,TRBV4-3,TRBJ2-7,-
TGTGCCAGTAGTATTTCTCTTTTAAGCACAGATACGCAGTATTTT,CASSISLLSTDTQYF,TRBV19,TRBJ2-3,-
TGTGCCAGCAGCCGGAGCTATGTGAACACTGAAGCTTTCTTT,CASSRSYVNTEAFF,TRBV7-9,TRBJ1-1,-
TGTGCCAGCAGTTATGGGGGCGAAGCAAGAGGCTACACCTTC,CASSYGGEARGYTF,TRBV6-5,TRBJ1-2,-
TGTGCCAGCAGCCAAGCCCCGACAGGGTTTAGTTCCTACAATGAGCAGTTCTTC,CASSQAPTGFSSYNEQFF,TRBV4-2,TRBJ2-1,TRBD1
TGTGCCAGCAGCCAGAACAGGGGAGTATACGAGCAGTACTTC,CASSQNRGVYEQYF,TRBV6-1,TRBJ2-7,TRBD1
TGTGCCAGCAGGCCACTAGCGGGAGTTTGGAATGAGCAGTTCTTC,CASRPLAGVWNEQFF,TRBV2,TRBJ2-1,TRBD2
TGTGCCAGCAGCCGCGGGCGGGGGGCGGAGGAGACCCAGTACTTC,CASSRGRGAEETQYF,TRBV7-8,TRBJ2-5,TRBD2
TGTGCCAGCAGTGGTAGCGATCTCGAAGAGACCCAGTACTTC,CASSGSDLEETQYF,TRBV2,TRBJ2-5,-
TGTGCCAGTAGTATTCCGGGACCCCTCAGGGGAGCTTTCTTT,CASSIPGPLRGAFF,TRBV19,TRBJ1-1,-
TGTGCCAGCAGTTACCTAATACCTAATCGTGGACAGGTCTATGGCTACACCTTC,CASSYLIPNRGQVYGYTF,TRBV28,TRBJ1-2,TRBD1
TGTGCCACCAGCAGTCGTCCTATTGGGGCTGGCTACACCTTC,CATSSRPIGAGYTF,TRBV15,TRBJ1-2,-
TGCAGCGTTGAAGAGACTAGCACCCAAGAGACCCAGTACTTC,CSVEETSTQETQYF,TRBV29-1,TRBJ2-5,TRBD2
TGTGCCAGCGGGACACGTAACTATGGCTACACCTTC,CASGTRNYGYTF,TRBV28,TRBJ1-2,-
TGTGCCAGCTCACGAACCGGGACAGGGGTCGACACTGAAGCTTTCTTT,CASSRTGTGVDTEAFF,TRBV18,TRBJ1-1,TRBD1
TGTGCCAGCACGTCTAGCGCCCAAGAGACCCAGTACTTC,CASTSSAQETQYF,TRBV16,TRBJ2-5,-
TGTGCCAGCAGTTTGGGCCTAGGGGGGGGCACAGATACGCAGTATTTT,CASSLGLGGGTDTQYF,TRBV28,TRBJ2-3,-
TGTGCCAGTAGTCTTACCCGGGATTCCTTCTACGAGCAGTACTTC,CASSLTRDSFYEQYF,TRBV19,TRBJ2-7,-
TGCGCCAGCAGTTCCGGGATAACATTCAGGAACTATGGCTACACCTTC,CASSSGITFRNYGYTF,TRBV5-1,TRBJ1-2,-
TGTGCCAGCAGCTTAGGCGCCCTGGCGGGAACTACGGAGACCCAGTACTTC,CASSLGALAGTTETQYF,TRBV11-2,TRBJ2-5,-